Following are 13 T cell receptor beta chains from one sample sequenced in a study of blood T cell repertoires in COVID-19. Sequencing used immunoSEQ multiplex PCR; TCRdb keeps in-frame clones, though not all of them. The top ten hold 5.3% of the sample, which has about 330,000 clones, more than 75% seen once. The specimen was PBMCs or T cells enriched from blood (not recorded which). These receptors all stem from a woman aged 25-40 years who had recovered from COVID-19.

The chain has TRBV2 and TRBJ1-5; D possibly corresponds to TRBD1 (6 bases). The germline V and J ends were trimmed by 2 bases and 7 bases, with 9 bases remaining between them. The CDR3 has 13 residues. Per germline, CDR1 SNHLY and CDR2 FYNNEI. The CDR3 protein is CASSETGNQPQHF. CDR3 DNA sequence: TGTGCCAGCAGTGAAACAGGGAACCAGCCCCAGCATTTT.

The chain couples TRBV5-6 to TRBJ1-1; no firm D call. Trimming took off 6 bases at V and 6 bases at J, with 21 bases between the two ends. The CDR3 is 15 residues long. Germline CDR1 and CDR2: SGHDT and YYEEEE. CDR3 protein: CASKEMTSRWAEAFF. DNA of the CDR3: TGTGCCAGCAAGGAGATGACCTCACGGTGGGCTGAAGCTTTCTTT.

This clone was observed at least ten times. The V gene is TRBV6-4, the J gene TRBJ2-3, with D possibly matching TRBD2 (7 bases). Germline loops: CDR1 MRHNA, CDR2 SNTAGT. With 2 bases removed from V and 2 bases from J, the gap between germline ends came to 8 bases. This CDR3 contains 14 residues. This chain's CDR3 is CASSDGGATDTQYF. CDR3 DNA: TGTGCCAGCAGTGACGGGGGGGCCACAGATACGCAGTATTTT.

The J gene is TRBJ1-1, the V gene TRBV25-1; D uncertain. CDR1 is MGHDK, CDR2 SYGVNS, per germline. Between the trimmed V and J ends, which lost 2 bases and 4 bases, there was a span of 11 bases. There are 14 residues in the CDR3. The CDR3 nucleotides read TGTGCCAGCAGTGAACAAGTAACGGGCACTGAAGCTTTCTTT. Protein product: CASSEQVTGTEAFF.

The genes are TRBV10-3 and TRBJ1-3; weak D call: TRBD1 (6 bases). The germline V and J ends were trimmed by 0 bases and 2 bases, with 8 bases remaining between them. In germline, CDR1 is ENHRY, CDR2 SYGVKD. This CDR3 is built from 15 residues. CDR3 DNA: TGTGCCATCAGTGAGTCTTGGACAGCTGGAAACACCATATATTTT. This encodes CAISESWTAGNTIYF.

V is TRBV19 and J is TRBJ1-5, with D maybe TRBD1 (6 bases). Between the trimmed V and J ends, which lost 5 bases and 6 bases, there was a span of 14 bases. In germline, CDR1 is LNHDA, CDR2 SQIVND (reference sequence). The CDR3 extends over 14 amino acids. The CDR3 loop is CASSEGVQGQPQHF. CDR3 coding DNA: TGTGCCAGTAGTGAGGGGGTCCAAGGTCAGCCCCAGCATTTT.

V and J are TRBV10-1 and TRBJ1-3; TRBD1 matches at 8 bases. Per germline, CDR1 WNHNN and CDR2 SYGVQD (reference sequence). V shed 6 bases, J shed 7 bases, and the junction held 23 bases outside the gene matches. The CDR3 is 19 residues long. The CDR3 region is CASRGRQGARRRPRNTIYF. The DNA for the CDR3 is TGCGCCAGCAGGGGGCGTCAGGGGGCTAGACGAAGACCTCGGAACACCATATATTTT.

J is TRBJ1-1 and V is TRBV30; possible D gene TRBD1, 5 bases. The CDR3 length is 16 residues. The germline V gene has CDR1 GTSNPN and CDR2 SVGIG (reference sequence). With 2 bases removed from V and 1 base from J, the gap between germline ends came to 17 bases. CDR3 region: CAWSRGPGLPNTEAFF. DNA of the CDR3: TGTGCCTGGAGTAGGGGTCCGGGACTGCCGAACACTGAAGCTTTCTTT. The whole variable domain, remainder taken from reference TRBV30 and TRBJ1-1, is SQTIHQWPATLVQPVGSPLSLECTVEGTSNPNLYWYRQAAGRGLQLLFYSVGIGQISSEVPQNLSASRPQDRQFILSSKKLLLSDSGFYLCAWSRGPGLPNTEAFFGQGTRLTVV.

The chain carries TRBV6-5 and TRBJ2-3, with D possibly being TRBD2 (5 bases). V shed 11 bases and J shed 8 bases, with 20 bases lying between them. This CDR3 is 13 amino acids long. In germline, CDR1 is MNHEY, CDR2 SVGAGI. The CDR3 spells CAADPGELGTQYF. CDR3 coding DNA: TGTGCCGCTGACCCTGGGGAGTTGGGTACGCAGTATTTT.

The genes are TRBV5-1 and TRBJ2-5, with 10 bases identical to TRBD2. V gave up 2 bases and J gave up 2 bases; unmatched junction bases: 3. Germline loops: CDR1 SGHRS, CDR2 YFSETQ. The CDR3 loop spans 15 amino acids. The chain's CDR3 is CASSFGLAAQETQYF. CDR3 nucleotides: TGCGCCAGCAGCTTCGGACTAGCGGCTCAAGAGACCCAGTACTTC.

The J gene is TRBJ2-4, the V gene TRBV19, with 12 bases that match TRBD1. Trimming at V came to 7 bases and at J to 2 bases, leaving 12 bases not matched to a gene. CDR1 is LNHDA, CDR2 SQIVND, per germline (reference sequence). This CDR3 contains 18 residues. The CDR3 DNA follows: TGTGCCAGTACCTTCAAATGGGACAGGGGGCGGCCCAAAAACATTCAGTACTTC. Translating it yields CASTFKWDRGRPKNIQYF.

V and J are TRBV5-4 and TRBJ2-2, with 7 bases that match TRBD1. CDR1 is SGHNT and CDR2 is YYREEE in the germline V gene (reference sequence). The CDR3 is 15 residues long. Unmatched junction bases numbered 6, after V lost 3 bases and J lost 4 bases. The CDR3 loop reads CASSYLTGSTGELFF. The CDR3 bases are TGTGCCAGCAGCTACCTGACAGGGAGCACCGGGGAGCTGTTTTTT.

The chain employs TRBV11-2 and TRBJ2-6, with 7 bases lining up with TRBD1. The ends lost 5 bases at V and 6 bases at J; junction bases unmatched: 13. The CDR3 consists of 17 residues. CDR1 SGHAT and CDR2 FQNNGV come from the germline V gene. CDR3 sequence (DNA): TGTGCCAGCAGCCCCGCGACAGGGTTTCGCATGGCCAACGTCCTGACTTTC. As protein: CASSPATGFRMANVLTF.